These 19 T cell receptor beta chains originate from one sample sequenced in a study of cytomegalovirus exposure and HLA in healthy donors. Researchers ran the PCR with 60 Vbeta and 13 Jbeta primers. Sequencing used immunoSEQ multiplex PCR; TCRdb keeps in-frame clones, though not all of them. Seen here are about 97,000 clones, roughly four fifths observed once, and the top ten hold about 4.9%. Material: PBMCs. These receptors were obtained from a man aged 40-55 years in good health and CMV-seropositive.

This rearrangement joins TRBV6-1 to TRBJ1-5, with D perhaps TRBD1 (5 bases). This CDR3 spans 14 amino acids. Trimming pared 6 bases from V and 2 bases from J, leaving 11 bases between. The germline CDR1 and CDR2 sequences are MNHNS and SASEGT. This chain's CDR3 is CASSRVGGNQPQHF. The CDR3 bases are TGTGCCAGCAGCAGGGTGGGTGGCAATCAGCCCCAGCATTTT.

The chain links TRBV28 to TRBJ1-2; no definite D call. Germline V lookup: CDR1 MDHEN, CDR2 SYDVKM. The germline V and J ends were trimmed by 2 bases and 4 bases, with 5 bases remaining between them. This CDR3 is built from 12 residues. The chain's CDR3 is CASSLNSYGYTF. The CDR3 DNA reads as TGTGCCAGCAGTTTAAACAGCTATGGCTACACCTTC.

This clone appeared a single time. The rearrangement uses TRBV6-5 and TRBJ2-1; 7 bases are shared with TRBD1. The CDR3 covers 14 residues. In germline, CDR1 is MNHEY, CDR2 SVGAGI. Trimming took 7 bases from V and 4 from J; bases not matched to a gene: 7. CDR3 in DNA: TGTGCCAGCATCGCTAGGACAGGATACAATGAGCAGTTCTTC. Amino acid sequence: CASIARTGYNEQFF.

The V and J genes are TRBV6-8 and TRBJ2-1, with 10 bases identical to TRBD2. V was pared by 4 bases and J by 8 bases, with 11 bases of the junction left unmatched. CDR1 and CDR2 (germline): MNHGY, SAAAGT. CDR3 size: 16 residues. CDR3 bases: TGTGCCAGCAGTTCGGGACCGGGACTAGCGACGGATGAGCAGTTCTTC. Protein product: CASSSGPGLATDEQFF.

This chain uses TRBV7-2 with TRBJ1-5; D call uncertain. Germline lookup yields CDR1 SGHTA and CDR2 FQGNSA. The CDR3 extends over 12 amino acids. Trimming cost V 5 bases and J 8 bases, with 10 bases left between them. DNA of the CDR3: TGTGCCAGCAGCCGATACTTGGAGCCCCAGCATTTT. Protein sequence: CASSRYLEPQHF.

CDR3 protein: CASSRQGRPNEKLFF. DNA of the CDR3: TGTGCCAGTAGTAGACAGGGCCGTCCTAATGAAAAACTGTTTTTT. J is TRBJ1-4 and V is TRBV19, with 7 nucleotides matching TRBD1. The germline V gene encodes CDR1 LNHDA and CDR2 SQIVND (reference sequence). Unmatched junction bases numbered 5, after V lost 4 bases and J lost 3 bases. The length of the CDR3 is 15 residues. Full variable domain (outside the CDR3, taken from reference TRBV19 and TRBJ1-4): DGGITQSPKYLFRKEGQNVTLSCEQNLNHDAMYWYRQDPGQGLRLIYYSQIVNDFQKGDIAEGYSVSREKKESFPLTVTSAQKNPTAFYLCASSRQGRPNEKLFFGSGTQLSVL.

This clone occurred once. The V and J genes are TRBV7-6 and TRBJ1-4; D might be TRBD1 (5 bases). The CDR3 is 19 amino acids. Trimming removed 1 base from V and 1 base from J, with 19 bases in between. Germline V CDR1 and CDR2: SGHVS, FNYEAQ. The CDR3, as DNA: TGTGCCAGCAGCTTAGGAATATTCAGGCGGGGGGTAACTAATGAAAAACTGTTTTTT. This sequence encodes CASSLGIFRRGVTNEKLFF. The variable domain in full, completed from reference TRBV7-6 and TRBJ1-4, reads GAGVSQSPRYKVTKRGQDVALRCDPISGHVSLYWYRQALGQGPEFLTYFNYEAQQDKSGLPNDRFSAERPEGSISTLTIQRTEQRDSAMYRCASSLGIFRRGVTNEKLFFGSGTQLSVL.

The rearrangement joins TRBV2 to TRBJ2-1; 10 positions match TRBD1. The CDR3 spans 15 residues. V was clipped by 5 bases and J by 3 bases; unmatched bases: 4. Germline V gives CDR1 SNHLY, CDR2 FYNNEI. Here the CDR3 reads CASSRDRGSYNEQFF. The CDR3 DNA follows: TGTGCCAGCAGTCGGGACAGGGGTAGCTACAATGAGCAGTTCTTC.

The chain has TRBV9 and TRBJ1-6; D uncertain. CDR3 length equals 16 residues. V lost 1 base to trimming and J lost 8 bases, with 16 bases between them. The germline V gene has CDR1 SGDLS and CDR2 YYNGEE. The DNA for the CDR3 is TGTGCCAGCAGCGTACGGTCCGGGAGGGTGGATTCACCCCTCCACTTT. Residues: CASSVRSGRVDSPLHF.

The chain links TRBV4-1 to TRBJ2-3; 11 bases fit TRBD2. Germline loops: CDR1 MGHRA, CDR2 YSYEKL. The CDR3 spans 17 residues. V dropped 6 bases and J dropped 0; count of bases not matched to a gene: 8. The CDR3 sequence is CASRSIRTSGSTDTQYF. The CDR3 DNA reads as TGCGCCAGCAGATCAATTCGGACTAGCGGGAGCACAGATACGCAGTATTTT.

The chain couples TRBV7-9 to TRBJ1-3; D not certain. Germline CDR1 is SEHNR and CDR2 is FQNEAQ (reference sequence). V was cut by 1 base and J by 0 bases, with 10 bases left in between. CDR3 length: 16 residues. The CDR3 coding sequence is TGTGCCAGCAGCTTAGTTACGGTTGGCTCTGGAAACACCATATATTTT. As protein: CASSLVTVGSGNTIYF.

The chain couples TRBV29-1 to TRBJ2-2, with 9 nucleotides matching TRBD1. The CDR3 has 15 residues. Germline V gene sequence: CDR1 SQVTM, CDR2 ANQGSEA. V trimming: 6 bases; J trimming: 6 bases; junction bases outside the gene matches: 11. The CDR3 DNA sequence: TGCAGCGTGCACACAGGGGGCGCGTCTTCCGGGGAGCTGTTTTTT. It translates to CSVHTGGASSGELFF.

For the CDR3, the DNA is TGTGCCTGGAGTTGGGCAGAGTATGAAGCTTTCTTT. Its translation: CAWSWAEYEAFF. J is TRBJ1-1 and V is TRBV30; D uncertain. Trimming removed 2 bases at V and 7 bases at J, with 11 bases between. Per the germline V gene, CDR1 is GTSNPN and CDR2 is SVGIG (reference sequence). The CDR3 extends over 12 amino acids.

This clone was recorded only once. The rearrangement uses TRBV30 and TRBJ2-3; no definite D call. The length of the CDR3 is 17 residues. V was trimmed by 2 bases and J by 1 base, leaving 19 bases between them. CDR1 is GTSNPN, CDR2 SVGIG, per germline (reference sequence). The CDR3 protein is CAWSPQRLFTGTDTQYF. The CDR3 coding sequence is TGTGCCTGGAGTCCCCAACGACTGTTTACGGGCACAGATACGCAGTATTTT. Combining the CDR3 with reference TRBV30 and TRBJ2-3 gives the whole variable domain SQTIHQWPATLVQPVGSPLSLECTVEGTSNPNLYWYRQAAGRGLQLLFYSVGIGQISSEVPQNLSASRPQDRQFILSSKKLLLSDSGFYLCAWSPQRLFTGTDTQYFGPGTRLTVL.

The chain combines TRBV14 with TRBJ1-6; no reliable D call. The CDR3 extends over 12 amino acids. Trimming took 4 bases from V and 9 from J, leaving 7 bases between them. The germline gives CDR1 SGHDN, CDR2 FVKESK. DNA of the CDR3: TGTGCCAGCAGCCGACCGGGTTCACCCCTCCACTTT. This sequence encodes CASSRPGSPLHF.

The chain joins TRBV6-6 to TRBJ2-7; D is possibly TRBD1 (5 bases). The V gene's germline CDR1 is MNHNY and CDR2 SVGAGI (reference sequence). The CDR3 has 14 residues. V lost 4 bases and J lost 5, with 15 bases in between. The CDR3 DNA follows: TGTGCCAGCAGTTTACCGGCCAGGGCCCACGAGCAGTACTTC. Translated: CASSLPARAHEQYF.

This clone was seen once. The chain uses TRBV29-1 and TRBJ1-1; 10 bases match TRBD1. Trimming took 3 bases from V and 6 from J; bases not matched to a gene: 7. The CDR3 loop spans 14 amino acids. Germline CDR1 and CDR2: SQVTM and ANQGSEA. The chain's CDR3 is CSVDGDRGKAEAFF. The CDR3 DNA reads as TGCAGCGTTGATGGGGACAGGGGAAAGGCTGAAGCTTTCTTT.

The chain recombines TRBV10-3 with TRBJ2-7, with TRBD1 as a possible D gene (5 bases). With 3 bases removed from V and 2 bases from J, the gap between germline ends came to 14 bases. This CDR3 has 15 residues. Germline V gives CDR1 ENHRY, CDR2 SYGVKD. Here the CDR3 DNA reads TGTGCCATCAGTGAAAGTGGCAGGGTTCCCTACGAGCAGTACTTC. Protein: CAISESGRVPYEQYF.

The V gene is TRBV10-1, the J gene TRBJ1-1, with D possibly matching TRBD1 (5 bases). CDR3 size: 13 residues. The ends were cut back, 6 bases at V and 0 bases at J, with 8 bases in the middle. CDR1 WNHNN and CDR2 SYGVQD come from the germline V gene (reference sequence). For the CDR3, the DNA is TGCGCCAGCAGGCTAGGGGTGAACACTGAAGCTTTCTTT. Translation: CASRLGVNTEAFF.